Following are 5 T cell receptor beta chains from one sample sequenced in a study of early stage breast cancer tumors. Using immunoSEQ multiplex PCR, the repertoire was profiled, and TCRdb retains in-frame clones only, with some absent. Among over 15,000 clones listed, over 70% were seen once. Material for sequencing was blood. The source of these receptors is a person between 65 and 80 years old with breast cancer.

The rearrangement joins TRBV7-2 to TRBJ1-3; tentative D call: TRBD1 (6 bases). Trimming pared 4 bases from V and 0 bases from J, leaving 13 bases between. The CDR3 covers 16 residues. Germline CDR1 and CDR2: SGHTA and FQGNSA. This CDR3 reads CASSYSDSRSGNTIYF. In DNA, the CDR3 is TGTGCCAGCAGCTACTCGGACAGCCGCTCTGGAAACACCATATATTTT.

The chain carries TRBV30 and TRBJ2-3; TRBD2 agrees at 12 bases. Germline V gives CDR1 GTSNPN, CDR2 SVGIG (reference sequence). V shed 2 bases, J shed 1 base, and the junction held 10 bases outside the gene matches. This CDR3 has 18 amino acids. Written as DNA, the CDR3 is TGTGCCTGGAGTCAGCGGGCTAGCGGGGGGGCCGGCACAGATACGCAGTATTTT. This translates into CAWSQRASGGAGTDTQYF. Using reference TRBV30 and TRBJ2-3 for the parts outside the CDR3, the full variable domain is SQTIHQWPATLVQPVGSPLSLECTVEGTSNPNLYWYRQAAGRGLQLLFYSVGIGQISSEVPQNLSASRPQDRQFILSSKKLLLSDSGFYLCAWSQRASGGAGTDTQYFGPGTRLTVL.

The chain is built from TRBV2 and TRBJ2-7; 8 nucleotides match TRBD1. Per the germline V gene, CDR1 is SNHLY and CDR2 is FYNNEI. Trimming at V came to 6 bases and at J to 6 bases, leaving 10 bases not matched to a gene. The CDR3 spans 14 residues. The CDR3 here is CASSRQGSWGEQYF. The CDR3 coding sequence is TGTGCCAGCAGCCGACAGGGGAGCTGGGGCGAGCAGTACTTC.

V and J are TRBV5-1 and TRBJ2-2; 9 nucleotides agree with TRBD1. Trimming at V came to 2 bases and at J to 6 bases, leaving 5 bases not matched to a gene. The CDR3 is 15 residues long. The germline V gene encodes CDR1 SGHRS and CDR2 YFSETQ. This chain's CDR3 is CASSFGDRESGELFF. The CDR3 DNA sequence: TGCGCCAGCAGCTTCGGGGACAGGGAATCCGGGGAGCTGTTTTTT.

The chain has TRBV19 and TRBJ2-2, with D tentatively TRBD2 (5 bases). This CDR3 is built from 12 residues. Trimming shortened V by 8 bases and J by 6 bases, and 10 bases separated the two germline ends. Germline loops: CDR1 LNHDA, CDR2 SQIVND (reference sequence). CDR3 residues: CASSQRSGELFF. CDR3 nucleotide sequence: TGTGCCAGTTCTCAGCGGTCCGGGGAGCTGTTTTTT.